This TCR beta chain was obtained from a study of vaccination and CD4 T cells after COVID-19. Regarding this clonotype: Its antigen is not identified.

Germline CDR1 is SGHVS and CDR2 is FQNEAQ. V was trimmed by 2 bases and J by 5 bases, leaving 21 bases between them. The CDR3 runs to 18 residues. Treatment here: approximately 9-day PBMC culture with coronavirus spike peptide pools or control peptides (ViraFEST assay). Researchers used the Oncomine TCR Beta short-read assay to sequence DNA from cultured CD4+ T cells. TCRdb reprocessed the PCR reads via MiXCR and lists one record per CDR3 protein. This sample yields some 20,000 distinct CDR3 sequences, of which about 41% are seen a single time; about 14% belongs to the top ten. This chain uses TRBV7-8 with TRBJ2-2; D perhaps matches TRBD2 (6 bases). The TCR sequence derives from a human donor who had recovered from COVID-19. Sequencing was performed on CD4+ T cells from blood, cultured in vitro. CDR3 loop: CASSLRERTTFRTGELFF. As DNA, the CDR3 is TGTGCCAGCAGCTTACGAGAAAGGACTACATTTAGGACCGGGGAGCTGTTTTTT.